This T cell receptor (beta chain) was observed in a study of Tregs in tolerant kidney transplant recipients. Findings and caveats of the study: Expanding Tregs on activated donor B cells appeared to best identify donor-specific TCRbeta clones. Antigen-driven expansion was suggested because donor-specific Tregs expanded more than all Tregs in tolerant patients. Few patients were studied, so findings need validation in larger groups.

Measured with immunoSEQ multiplex PCR; TCRdb has only the in-frame clones, and not every one. The sample lists about 94,000 clones, over 85% occurring once. Comments on this clone: Antigen: not known.

The V gene lost 5 bases and the J gene lost 0 bases, with 6 bases spanning the gap. The CDR3 covers 12 residues. CDR1 is GTSNPN and CDR2 is SVGIG in the germline V gene (reference sequence). The V call is TRBV30, the J call TRBJ2-3, with D unclear. The sequences come from CD4+ T cells from blood, collected before the transplant. The clonotype originates from a human donor who received a combined kidney and bone marrow transplant. CDR3 region: CAWASSTDTQYF. Here the CDR3 DNA reads TGTGCCTGGGCTAGTAGCACAGATACGCAGTATTTT.